This entry features one T cell receptor beta chain sequence. This record belongs to a study of OX40 agonist ivuxolimab in advanced cancers. Looked up from germline, CDR1 is SQVTM and CDR2 is ANQGSEA. Trimming pared 5 bases from V and 0 bases from J, leaving 15 bases between. The CDR3 length is 15 residues. Profiled with immunoSEQ multiplex PCR; TCRdb holds only in-frame clones, not every one. The sample holds about 110,000 clones, roughly nine tenths seen once. The V gene is TRBV29-1, the J gene TRBJ2-3; no firm D call. The sample here was CD4+ or CD8+ T cells sorted from blood, taken in a trial of the OX40 agonist ivuxolimab. The TCR originated in an adult with an advanced solid tumor such as melanoma, head and neck, liver or kidney cancer. The CDR3 nucleotides are TGCAGCGTTTCCCTCCTAGGTGCTAGCACAGATACGCAGTATTTT. Translated, it gives CSVSLLGASTDTQYF.